This TCR beta chain came from a study of cytomegalovirus exposure and HLA in healthy donors. Looking at the study overall: Ancestry clustering placed around four fifths of more than 350 genotyped donors in the Caucasian-associated cluster.

With 60 Vbeta and 13 Jbeta primers, the PCR was carried out. Repertoires were generated with immunoSEQ multiplex PCR, while TCRdb's copy carries only in-frame clones and drops some. The profile shows roughly 100,000 clones, about three quarters of them singletons. Study-level results: Sequencing artifact likely explains a cluster of highly shared sequence variants. Reported performance of the classifier showed diagnosis of cytomegalovirus status with high specificity and sensitivity.

Points on this clone: The antigen is unknown.

Sequencing was carried out using PBMCs. The origin of this receptor is a boy between 10 and 17 years old in good health and CMV-seronegative.

CDR3 sequence (DNA): TGCGCCAGCAGCCAAGGCAGGGGGAACACTGAAGCTTTCTTT. This sequence encodes CASSQGRGNTEAFF. This chain uses TRBV4-1 with TRBJ1-1, with a possible D match to TRBD1 (6 bases). V was trimmed by 1 base and J by 1 base, leaving 7 bases between them. CDR3 length: 14 residues. The germline V gene has CDR1 MGHRA and CDR2 YSYEKL.